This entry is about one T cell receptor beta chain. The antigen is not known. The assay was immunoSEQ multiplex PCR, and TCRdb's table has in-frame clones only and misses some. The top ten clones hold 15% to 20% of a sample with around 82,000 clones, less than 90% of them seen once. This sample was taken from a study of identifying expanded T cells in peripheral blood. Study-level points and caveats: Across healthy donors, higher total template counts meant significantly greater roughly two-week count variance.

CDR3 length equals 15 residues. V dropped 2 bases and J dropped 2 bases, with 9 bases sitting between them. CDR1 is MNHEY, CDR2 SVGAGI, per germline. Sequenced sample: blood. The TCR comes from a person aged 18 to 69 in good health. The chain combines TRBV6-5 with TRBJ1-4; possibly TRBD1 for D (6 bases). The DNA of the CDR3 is TGTGCCAGCAGTTACGGGGGGCAGACTAATGAAAAACTGTTTTTT. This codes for CASSYGGQTNEKLFF.